The 26 T cell receptor beta chains listed next were all sequenced from one sample in a study of T cells in Graves' hyperthyroidism and ophthalmopathy. TCR beta CDR3 sequences were amplified from RNA transcripts. First-round RT-PCR of the TCR CDR3 relied on the HTBI primer set. From the multiplex PCR reads, TCRdb called clonotypes with MiXCR, one entry per CDR3 protein. Among 610,000 or so distinct CDR3 sequences listed, approximately 44% were seen once. The source material was peripheral blood or thyroid tissue (not recorded which). The receptors come from a woman aged 18-29 years with Graves' hyperthyroidism.

V and J are TRBV12-3 or TRBV12-4 and TRBJ2-1; TRBD2 agrees at 13 bases. The J segment lost 5 bases and the V segment lost 10 bases, leaving 8 bases of the junction unmatched. The CDR3 covers 15 residues. The DNA of the CDR3 is TGTGCCAACCGAAGGGGACTAGCGGGACACAATGAGCAGTTCTTC. As protein: CANRRGLAGHNEQFF.

The chain combines TRBV20-1 with TRBJ2-3; 14 nucleotides match TRBD2. Trimming took 4 bases from V and 6 from J; bases not matched to a gene: 3. The V gene's germline CDR1 is DFQATT and CDR2 SNEGSKA (reference sequence). This CDR3 is built from 14 residues. Here the CDR3 DNA reads TGCAGTGCTAAAAGGACTAGCGGGAGGGATACGCAGTATTTT. Its translation is CSAKRTSGRDTQYF.

J is TRBJ2-6 and V is TRBV10-2, with D possibly matching TRBD1 (6 bases). The CDR3 contains 17 residues. Germline V CDR1 and CDR2: WSHSY, SAAADI. Trimming shortened V by 6 bases and J by 2 bases, and 17 bases separated the two germline ends. The DNA of the CDR3 is TGCGCCAGCAGCGAGAGAAAGGGGGTCGCTGGGGCCAACGTCCTGACTTTC. This gives the protein CASSERKGVAGANVLTF.

This clonotype has only a few counts. The CDR3 bases are TGTGCCAGCAGTGGACTAGCGGGAGGTGCCCACAATGAGCAGTTCTTC. As protein: CASSGLAGGAHNEQFF. The chain links TRBV2 to TRBJ2-7; 13 bases are shared with TRBD2. Matching the DNA end better, TRBJ2-1 makes the J call doubtful. The CDR3 contains 16 residues. Per the germline V gene, CDR1 is SNHLY and CDR2 is FYNNEI.

This chain connects TRBV5-1 to TRBJ1-3; D gene uncertain. Germline CDR1 and CDR2: SGHRS and YFSETQ. V shed 0 bases and J shed 8 bases, with 21 bases lying between them. The CDR3 covers 17 residues. In DNA, the CDR3 is TGCGCCAGCAGCTTGGAAACAGTACTTAACTATGGCTACACCATATATTTT. This sequence encodes CASSLETVLNYGYTIYF.

Ten or more counts support this clonotype. The chain links TRBV20-1 to TRBJ2-6; unclear D gene. The germline gives CDR1 DFQATT, CDR2 SNEGSKA (reference sequence). The CDR3 is made up of 15 amino acids. V gave up 6 bases and J gave up 0 bases, with 12 bases separating them. CDR3: CSADLITSGANVLTF. The CDR3 coding sequence is TGCAGTGCCGATCTAATCACCTCTGGGGCCAACGTCCTGACTTTC.

This rearrangement joins TRBV18 to TRBJ2-5; D gene uncertain. Trimming removed 7 bases at V and 4 bases at J, with 13 bases between. This CDR3 is 13 amino acids long. CDR1 and CDR2 (germline): KGHSH, LQKENI. The CDR3 nucleotides are TGTGCCAGCTTACCCGGACGGACAGAGACCCAGTACTTC. This gives the protein CASLPGRTETQYF.

The rearrangement uses TRBV12-3 or TRBV12-4 and TRBJ1-5; weak D call: TRBD1 (6 bases). The CDR3 runs 13 residues. V shed 5 bases and J shed 9 bases, with 14 bases lying between them. The chain's CDR3 is CASSRTGRLPQHF. The CDR3 bases are TGTGCCAGCAGTCGCACAGGGCGACTGCCCCAGCATTTT.

V is TRBV7-9 and J is TRBJ1-2; no clear D gene. Germline values: CDR1 SEHNR, CDR2 FQNEAQ (reference sequence). The germline V and J ends were trimmed by 9 bases and 6 bases, with 20 bases remaining between them. The CDR3 extends over 14 amino acids. In nucleotides, the CDR3 is TGTGCCAGGGGCCTAGCCGGGGTTGGAGATGGCTACACCTTC. This codes for CARGLAGVGDGYTF.

Regarding this clonotype: A clone one base away is much larger, so this may be a read error. The chain employs TRBV6-2 or TRBV6-3 and TRBJ1-1; D unclear. The CDR3 is 13 residues long. Germline CDR1 reads MNHEY; CDR2 reads SVGEGT. This CDR3 is CASSYSRSTEASF. In DNA form, the CDR3 reads TGTGCCAGCAGTTACTCGAGGAGCACTGAAGCTTCCTTT.

This clonotype was seen many times. This chain connects TRBV19 to TRBJ2-7, with TRBD2 identical over 8 bases. With 6 bases clipped from V and 5 bases from J, the junction kept 9 bases outside the gene matches. The length of the CDR3 is 14 residues. CDR1 is LNHDA, CDR2 SQIVND, per germline (reference sequence). In nucleotides, the CDR3 is TGTGCCAGTAGCCCTAGACTTAGCGGGAACGAGCAGTACTTC. It encodes CASSPRLSGNEQYF.

This chain connects TRBV19 to TRBJ1-5, with D possibly being TRBD1 (6 bases). Germline loops: CDR1 LNHDA, CDR2 SQIVND (reference sequence). V shed 8 bases and J shed 3 bases, with 17 bases lying between them. CDR3 length: 15 amino acids. DNA of the CDR3: TGTGCCAGTCGAATTAACAGGGTGTCCAATCAGCCCCAGCATTTT. This codes for CASRINRVSNQPQHF.

The chain recombines TRBV29-1 with TRBJ2-7, with a possible D match to TRBD2 (5 bases). The CDR3 length is 12 residues. Trimming left V 6 bases short and J 2 bases short, with 11 bases between. In germline, CDR1 is SQVTM, CDR2 ANQGSEA. The CDR3 DNA follows: TGCAGCGTGAGGGAGCGGCCCTACGAGCAGTACTTC. It yields the protein CSVRERPYEQYF.

V and J are TRBV10-3 and TRBJ1-3; no clear D. Germline loops: CDR1 ENHRY, CDR2 SYGVKD. V was pared by 0 bases and J by 3 bases, with 0 bases between. This CDR3 region has 12 residues. The DNA for the CDR3 is TGTGCCATCAGTGAGTCTGGAAACACCATATATTTT. As protein: CAISESGNTIYF.

DNA for the CDR3: TGCAGATTTAGGCTGAACACCGGGGAGCTGTTTTTT. Protein sequence: CRFRLNTGELFF. The chain carries TRBV29-1 and TRBJ2-2, with unresolved D. The CDR3 length is 12 residues. Looked up from germline, CDR1 is SQVTM and CDR2 is ANQGSEA.

On this clonotype itself: A clone one base away is much larger, so this may be a read error. The J gene is TRBJ2-2, the V gene TRBV2; D is perhaps TRBD2 (6 bases). CDR1 and CDR2 (germline): SNHLY, FYNNEI. There are 14 residues in the CDR3. The CDR3 DNA sequence: TGTGCCAGCAGTCTAGCGCCTGGGACCGGGGAGCTGGTTTTT. This sequence encodes CASSLAPGTGELVF.

The gene calls are TRBV10-3 and TRBJ2-2; a possible D gene is TRBD1 (5 bases). Germline V CDR1 and CDR2: ENHRY, SYGVKD. Trimming cost V 0 bases and J 3 bases, with 14 bases left between them. The CDR3 is 17 residues long. The CDR3, as DNA: TGTGCCATCAGTGAGTCAACAGCCAGGGTGGACACCGGGGAGCTGTTTTTT. This gives the protein CAISESTARVDTGELFF.

Worth noting for this clonotype: A much more abundant neighbour one base away suggests this may be a read error. The chain carries TRBV7-2 and TRBJ1-1; tentative D call: TRBD1 (5 bases). This CDR3 spans 15 amino acids. The germline V gene encodes CDR1 SGHTA and CDR2 FQGNSA. The CDR3 reads CAGSFMGQLNTEAFF. The CDR3 DNA sequence: TGTGCCGGCAGCTTTATGGGGCAGCTGAACACTGAAGCTTTCTTT.

In this sample, this clonotype turned up many times. V gene TRBV7-3 combines with J gene TRBJ2-3; TRBD2 matches at 12 bases. The CDR3 is made up of 14 amino acids. The V and J ends lost 3 bases and 5 bases, in that order; junction bases with no gene match: 0. Germline values: CDR1 SGHTA, CDR2 FQGTGA. In DNA form, the CDR3 reads TGTGCCAGCAGCTTGGGACTAGCGGGAGATACGCAGTATTTT. Residues: CASSLGLAGDTQYF.

This clonotype came up many times. The rearrangement uses TRBV11-3 and TRBJ1-1, with unresolved D. The germline gives CDR1 SGHNT, CDR2 YENEEA. V lost 1 base, J lost 11 bases, and 17 bases lay in between. The CDR3 is 14 residues long. The CDR3 sequence is CASSLVGDGGSAFF. The CDR3 coding sequence is TGTGCCAGCAGCTTAGTAGGCGACGGCGGCTCGGCTTTCTTT. The variable domain in full, with the rest retrieved from reference TRBV11-3 and TRBJ1-1, is EAGVVQSPRYKIIEKKQPVAFWCNPISGHNTLYWYLQNLGQGPELLIRYENEEAVDDSQLPKDRFSAERLKGVDSTLKIQPAELGDSAVYLCASSLVGDGGSAFFGQGTRLTVV.

The chain employs TRBV20-1 and TRBJ1-5, with a tentative D call TRBD1 (5 bases). Germline V gene data show CDR1 as DFQATT and CDR2 as SNEGSKA (reference sequence). V lost 3 bases to trimming and J lost 3 bases, with 15 bases between them. This CDR3 region has 15 residues. This CDR3 is CSASAGGDDNQPQHF. CDR3 sequence (DNA): TGCAGTGCTAGTGCCGGGGGGGATGACAATCAGCCCCAGCATTTT.

The chain carries TRBV7-9 and TRBJ2-1, with unresolved D. Trimming took 5 bases from V and 7 from J, leaving 15 bases between them. The germline V gene encodes CDR1 SEHNR and CDR2 FQNEAQ (reference sequence). This CDR3 is 14 amino acids long. The CDR3 coding sequence is TGTGCCAGCAGCCGAGGCTTAGCCGGGAATGAGCAGTTCTTC. It yields the protein CASSRGLAGNEQFF.

As regards this clonotype: The junction departs from the called germline gene at one end, perhaps through a read error. V gene TRBV12-3 or TRBV12-4 combines with J gene TRBJ2-1; 12 positions agree with TRBD2. The CDR3 contains 15 residues. The CDR3 sequence is CAGSYPSGRDNEQFF. The CDR3 nucleotides are TGTGCCGGCAGTTACCCTAGCGGGAGGGATAATGAGCAGTTCTTC.

This chain links TRBV11-1 with TRBJ2-5; D is perhaps TRBD2 (7 bases). This CDR3 contains 16 residues. From germline, CDR1 is SGHAT and CDR2 FQDESV (reference sequence). The ends were cut back, 6 bases at V and 5 bases at J, with 22 bases in the middle. As DNA, the CDR3 is TGTGCCAGCAGTTCCCGACAGGCGGGAGATGGTGAGACCCAGTACTTC. This encodes CASSSRQAGDGETQYF.

The gene calls are TRBV20-1 and TRBJ2-7, with D unresolved. The germline V and J ends were trimmed by 3 bases and 1 base, with 10 bases remaining between them. The CDR3 totals 13 residues. Per germline, CDR1 DFQATT and CDR2 SNEGSKA (reference sequence). CDR3 coding DNA: TGCAGTGCTAGGGTTCGGGCGTCCTACGAGCAGTACTTC. Amino acids: CSARVRASYEQYF.

Many counts were recorded for this clonotype. V is TRBV24-1 and J is TRBJ2-5; D not certain. The CDR3 consists of 12 residues. Per the germline V gene, CDR1 is KGHDR and CDR2 is SFDVKD. Trimming removed 4 bases at V and 7 bases at J, with 9 bases between. CDR3 DNA sequence: TGTGCCACCAGTGAGCACTGGGGGACCCAGTACTTC. The encoded protein is CATSEHWGTQYF.